This TCR beta chain came from a study of vaccination effects on CD4 cells after COVID-19. Whole-study results and caveats: Late in the post-vaccination period, infection-induced and vaccine-induced clones underwent marked clonal contraction.

Details on this clone: Its antigen is unidentified.

Germline CDR1 reads SGHDT; CDR2 reads YYEEEE. CDR3 length equals 12 residues. Trimming removed 3 bases from V and 11 bases from J, with 14 bases in between. TCRdb's table, derived via immunoSEQ multiplex PCR, lists solely in-frame clones and lacks some. This table has some 14,000 clones, more than 60% appearing once. ViraFEST expansion of antigen-specific CD4+ T cells with viral peptide pools preceded sequencing. After less than 11 days in culture, the CD4+ T cells were isolated. Participants were given two doses of BNT162b2 or mRNA-1273 vaccine. People in the vaccine group had not been infected with SARS-CoV-2 before, and their nucleocapsid antibodies were negative. The culture medium for about 2 million PBMC per well included 10 IU/ml IL-2 and around 10 ug/ml peptides.

The origin of this receptor is a human donor who received a COVID-19 vaccine. This chain joins TRBV5-6 and TRBJ1-1; D is possibly TRBD1 (5 bases). Sequencing was performed on CD4+ T cells from PBMCs cultured with HCoV-NL63 spike peptides, taken after COVID-19 vaccination. The CDR3 nucleotides are TGTGCCAGCAGCTGGAACGAGCGGGGCGCTTTCTTT. Its protein is CASSWNERGAFF.